This TCR beta chain was identified during a study of cytomegalovirus exposure and HLA in healthy donors. Looking at the study overall: An early release of data contained roughly 90 million unique TCRs, which came from HLA-typed donors. Study-level results: A reported reduction in N-insertions relative to the approximately 670-donor mean was seen in an Asian-associated ancestry cluster in a later analysis. There were under 200 TCR beta chains listed as cytomegalovirus-associated.

Trimming left V 7 bases short and J 4 bases short, with 19 bases between. This CDR3 has 16 residues. From germline, CDR1 is MDHEN and CDR2 SYDVKM. The sample holds a few counts of this clone. Its antigen remains unidentified. The primer mix had 60 Vbeta and 13 Jbeta primers. Using immunoSEQ multiplex PCR, the repertoire was profiled, and TCRdb retains in-frame clones only, with some absent. This table holds 120,000 to 150,000 clones, approximately 79% found once. This sequence was found in a middle-aged woman in good health and CMV-seropositive. The material sequenced was PBMCs. The chain couples TRBV28 to TRBJ1-4, with D possibly being TRBD1 (6 bases). For the CDR3, the DNA is TGTGCCAGCACGGACTCCGGGGCACAGGGTAATGAAAAACTGTTTTTT. Protein product: CASTDSGAQGNEKLFF.